These T cell receptor beta chains were read from a single sample in a study of tumor and adjacent non-tumor tissue in lung cancer. TCRdb independently ran MiXCR on the multiplex PCR reads; one entry per CDR3 protein. In the table there are approximately 90,000 distinct CDR3 sequences, more than 75% of which are singletons. What was sequenced was distant non-tumor lung tissue. The receptors originated from a woman aged 45-65 years with non-small cell lung cancer. The CDR3 runs from the conserved cysteine through the conserved F or W. The D gene is left open where the match is weak. Clone size is not always given. Where it is, it says once, few, many or a class for expanded clones.

TRBJ2-2 | 12 | NA | TRBV6-5 | NA | TGTGCCAGCAGTGCCCGTACCGGTGAGCTGTTATTT | CASSARTGELLF
TRBJ2-7 | 15 | TRBD1 | TRBV6-6 | NA | TGTGTCAACAGTTACGGGACAGGGGGCTCCTACGAGCAGTACTTC | CVNSYGTGGSYEQYF
TRBJ2-7 | 15 | TRBD1 | TRBV29-1 | NA | TGCAGTGTCAGGTTGGGCGGGACAGGGGTGAGAGAGCTGTACTTC | CSVRLGGTGVRELYF
TRBJ2-2 | 16 | TRBD1 | TRBV12-3/TRBV12-4 | NA | TGTACCAGCAGTTTAGGGACAGGGGCAAACACCGGGAAGCTATTTTTT | CTSSLGTGANTGKLFF
TRBJ2-1 | 15 | TRBD2 | TRBV6-1 | NA | TGTTCCAGCCCCTTTACTAGCGACGGATACAATGAGCAGTTCTTC | CSSPFTSDGYNEQFF
TRBJ2-3 | 14 | NA | TRBV11-2 | NA | TGCGCCAGCAGCCCGAGGGACTTCACAGAAACGCAGTATTTT | CASSPRDFTETQYF
TRBJ2-5 | 15 | TRBD2 | TRBV11-2 | NA | TGTGCCAGCTGCTTAGGGACTAGCGGGAAAGATACCCAGTACTTC | CASCLGTSGKDTQYF
TRBJ2-2 | 17 | TRBD1 | TRBV11-2 | many | TGTGCCAGCAGCTTAGTACAGGGGCCCTTCGGCACCGGGGAGCTGTTTTTT | CASSLVQGPFGTGELFF
TRBJ2-1 | 16 | NA | TRBV6-5 | NA | TGTGCCAGCAGTTACGAACGTCATGCCGACTACAATGAGCAGTTCTTC | CASSYERHADYNEQFF
TRBJ2-1 | 17 | NA | TRBV11-2 | NA | TGTGCCAGCCGCTTAGTTGGGACCCCGTTTGCCTATAATGAGCAGTTCTTC | CASRLVGTPFAYNEQFF
TRBJ1-3 | 17 | NA | TRBV4-1 | NA | TGCGCCAGCAGTCGAGATAGGTCCGGGATAGGGAGAAACACCATATATTTT | CASSRDRSGIGRNTIYF
TRBJ1-2 | 13 | NA | TRBV6-5 | NA | TGTAGCAGCAGGGCCGGGTCAAACTATGGCTACACCTTC | CSSRAGSNYGYTF
TRBJ2-1 | 21 | TRBD2 | TRBV11-2 | NA | TGTGGCAGCAGCTTAACGAGACCTAGACTAGCGGGAGGGCATGGGTACAATGAGCAGTTCTTC | CGSSLTRPRLAGGHGYNEQFF
TRBJ2-1 | 13 | NA | TRBV7-3 | many | TGTGCCAGCAGCTTCCAGCGGTACAATGAGCAGTTCTTC | CASSFQRYNEQFF
TRBJ2-7 | 15 | TRBD1 | TRBV20-1 | NA | TGCACTGCTCGCGAGACAGGGGGGATAATCTACAAGCAGTACTTC | CTARETGGIIYKQYF
TRBJ2-1 | 16 | NA | TRBV20-1 | NA | TGCAGTGACATACAGACGGCGGGATCAGGGTACAATGAGCAGTTCTTC | CSDIQTAGSGYNEQFF
TRBJ1-2 | 17 | NA | TRBV7-9 | NA | TGTGCCAGCAGCATAGGGGTTCGGGACACGGGTGATTATGGCTACACCTTC | CASSIGVRDTGDYGYTF
TRBJ1-2 | 17 | NA | TRBV10-3 | once | TGTACCATCAGTGGCCGGGCGGCCGTGACGGGGGGTGATGGCTACACCTTC | CTISGRAAVTGGDGYTF
TRBJ1-1 | 15 | NA | TRBV7-9 | few | TGTGCCAGCAGCTTGGGGTTCGGGGGGGCAACTGAAGCTTTCTTT | CASSLGFGGATEAFF
TRBJ2-6 | 17 | NA | TRBV6-1 | NA | TGCGCCAGCAGCGAAATGGGAGGGGGTGTTGGGGCCAACGTCCTGACTTTC | CASSEMGGGVGANVLTF
TRBJ2-3 | 13 | NA | TRBV7-9 | few | TGTGCCAGCAGCTTAGCGTTAGGCGCTCGCTGGTATTTT | CASSLALGARWYF
TRBJ2-7 | 11 | NA | TRBV29-1 | NA | TGCAGCGTCTCGGGGGACGGCGAGCAGTACTTC | CSVSGDGEQYF
TRBJ2-2 | 15 | NA | TRBV6-1 | NA | TGTGCCTGCAGTGAACCCGCGTTAGGGGACGGGGAGCTCTTTTTT | CACSEPALGDGELFF
TRBJ2-7 | 13 | TRBD1 | TRBV12-3/TRBV12-4 | NA | TGTGCCAGCAGTCTGGGACAGACCTACGAGCAGTACTTC | CASSLGQTYEQYF
TRBJ2-3 | 14 | NA | TRBV10-3 | once | TGTGCCAGTATGGACAGCGGAAGCACAGATACGCAGAATTTT | CASMDSGSTDTQNF
TRBJ2-1 | 16 | NA | TRBV4-2 | NA | TGTGCCAGCGGCCAAGAGGAGACCATCGGCTACAATGAGCAGTTCTTC | CASGQEETIGYNEQFF
TRBJ2-1 | 15 | TRBD2 | TRBV12-3/TRBV12-4 | NA | TGTCCCAGCAGTGCCGAGACTAGCGGTTACAATGAGCAGTTCTTC | CPSSAETSGYNEQFF
TRBJ1-1 | 13 | NA | TRBV5-1 | NA | TGCGCCTGCAGCTGGTGGGAGGATACTGAAGCTTTCTTT | CACSWWEDTEAFF
TRBJ2-3 | 15 | NA | TRBV20-1 | few | TGCAGTGCTAGAGATGGAACCGACTACACAGATACTCAGTATTTT | CSARDGTDYTDTQYF
TRBJ2-3 | 19 | TRBD2 | TRBV6-2/TRBV6-3 | NA | TGTGCCAGCAGTTACTCGATAGCGGGGTCTATTCGAATCACAGATACACAGTATTTT | CASSYSIAGSIRITDTQYF
TRBJ2-5 | 16 | NA | TRBV4-1 | NA | TGCGCCAGCATCCAAGAACAGCTGGAGGGCCAAGAGATCCTGTACTTC | CASIQEQLEGQEILYF
TRBJ2-7 | 17 | TRBD2 | TRBV11-2 | NA | TGTCCCAGCAGCCCCCGGACTAGCGGGAGGGCATTGTGGGGGCAGCACTTC | CPSSPRTSGRALWGQHF
TRBJ2-2 | 19 | TRBD1 | TRBV10-1 | once | TGCGCCAGCAGTGAGCGTCGGGGCGCACGGTCCCTAAACACAGGGGAGCTGTCTTTT | CASSERRGARSLNTGELSF
TRBJ2-7 | 14 | TRBD2 | TRBV6-5 | NA | TGTGTCAGCAGACCCCGGGAGGGCGCCTATGAGCAGTACTTC | CVSRPREGAYEQYF
TRBJ1-1 | 15 | NA | TRBV6-5 | NA | TGTACCAGTAGTTACCTCTCTGGGTCAAACACTGAGGCTTTCTTT | CTSSYLSGSNTEAFF
TRBJ2-1 | 13 | NA | TRBV19 | NA | TGTGCCAGTAGTATAGATCAGTATAATGAGCAGTTCTTC | CASSIDQYNEQFF
TRBJ1-5 | 13 | NA | TRBV2 | NA | TGTGCCAGCAGAGGAGAGGAAAAACAGCCCCAGCATTTT | CASRGEEKQPQHF
TRBJ1-1 | 15 | NA | TRBV28 | NA | TGTGCCAGAAGTTTATCAGATGGGGATGGAACTGAAGCTTTCTTT | CARSLSDGDGTEAFF
TRBJ2-1 | 16 | TRBD2 | TRBV6-5 | NA | TGTGCCAGCAGTTACTCGTTTAGCGGGGAGAATAATGAGCAGTTCTTC | CASSYSFSGENNEQFF
TRBJ1-1 | 13 | NA | TRBV12-3/TRBV12-4 | NA | TGTACCAGCACAGTCCAGGATGATACTGAAGCTTTCTTT | CTSTVQDDTEAFF
TRBJ2-2 | 15 | NA | TRBV11-1 | NA | TGTGCCAGCGTAAGCCCATTAGCGGACACCGGGGAGCTGTTTTTT | CASVSPLADTGELFF